This is a list of T cell receptor beta chains from one sample in a study of blood T cell repertoires in COVID-19. Only in-frame clones appear in the TCRdb table, and some are missing; sequencing was by immunoSEQ multiplex PCR. Among about 130,000 clones listed, 79% were seen once. The material sequenced was peripheral blood. These receptors all come from a woman in her seventies with COVID-19, enrolled during active disease. CDR3s include the opening cysteine and the closing phenylalanine or tryptophan. The order of the fields is J gene, V gene, CDR3 protein.

>TRBJ2-3|TRBV23-1
CASSQTIPVTATQYF
>TRBJ1-2|TRBV28
CASSKALTGGYGYTF
>TRBJ1-1|TRBV12-3/TRBV12-4
CASSWTGETEAFF
>TRBJ1-6|TRBV1
CTSSQNLDRMNNSPLHF
>TRBJ2-7|TRBV27
CASSFQAGF
>TRBJ1-3|TRBV5-1
CASSLTGTGDPTIYF
>TRBJ1-2|TRBV28
CASSYQGADGYTF
>TRBJ1-2|TRBV21-1
CASSKARDRKVYGYTF
>TRBJ1-4|TRBV5-1
CASSHARQANEKLFF
>TRBJ1-6|TRBV30
CAWSVFFRTSNNSPLHF
>TRBJ1-1|TRBV5-4
CASSSARVNTEAFF
>TRBJ2-7|TRBV6-1
CASSANPLPTGGEQYF
>TRBJ2-1|TRBV30
CAWSVKRSSYNEQFF
>TRBJ1-5|TRBV7-2
CASSLGGVNQPQHF
>TRBJ2-7|TRBV5-1
CASSWKLARDYEQYF
>TRBJ1-1|TRBV3-1/TRBV3-2
CASSQVSGLEAEAFF
>TRBJ2-3|TRBV28
CASSSGGAVTDTQYF
>TRBJ2-7|TRBV5-6
CASQGHGLYEQYF
>TRBJ1-3|TRBV27
CASSPRQGNTIYF
>TRBJ1-3|TRBV2
CASRQGARGNTIYF
>TRBJ2-5|TRBV7-2
CASSYQRGFQETQYF
>TRBJ1-1|TRBV12-5
CASGRQGADEAFF
>TRBJ1-2|TRBV6-4
CASKMGTGDGGYTF
>TRBJ1-6|TRBV2
CASRQGTTPLHF
>TRBJ2-1|TRBV9
CASSVVSGGADEQFF
>TRBJ1-4|TRBV29-1
CSVSGGANEKLFF
>TRBJ2-1|TRBV6-6
CASRHTSSYNEQFF
>TRBJ2-7|TRBV7-3
CASSPPAGSPSSRDSSYEQYF
>TRBJ1-5|TRBV19
CASALGPNQPQHF
>TRBJ1-5|TRBV19
CASTPGLQGYQPQHF
>TRBJ2-7|TRBV29-1
CSVRTGGNEQYF
>TRBJ2-7|TRBV29-1
CSVGNRVEQYF
>TRBJ1-2|TRBV5-6
CASSLDLPAANGYTF
>TRBJ1-2|TRBV25-1
CASSEFKGATYGYTF
>TRBJ2-1|TRBV4-1
CASSQDTSLLSSYNEQFF
>TRBJ2-1|TRBV2
CASSLLVSSNEQFF
>TRBJ1-4|TRBV9
CASSVSTGKGEKLFF
>TRBJ2-7|TRBV30
CAWFSPRSYEQYF
>TRBJ2-3|TRBV29-1
CSVRPGTVSTDTQYF
>TRBJ1-4|TRBV5-4
CASSLGGRSNEKLFF
>TRBJ1-2|TRBV28
CASSLSSFQGNYGYTF
>TRBJ2-3|TRBV4-1
CASSPAGDTDTQYF
>TRBJ1-1|TRBV10-3
CAISLADRDTEAFF
>TRBJ1-1|TRBV7-2
CASSLGETEAFF
>TRBJ2-3|TRBV5-1
CASSLSGGGTDTQYF
>TRBJ2-1|TRBV6-2/TRBV6-3
CASSYSDRKGAEQFF
>TRBJ2-1|TRBV7-2
CASSLANTGGDEQFF
>TRBJ2-5|TRBV5-4
CASSLTLAGQETQYF
>TRBJ1-5|TRBV25-1
CASSEYEAKRQPQHF
>TRBJ1-1|TRBV6-5
CVVNRGNTEAFF
>TRBJ1-3|TRBV18
CASSPSFTGEGNTIYF
>TRBJ1-1|TRBV7-3
CASSLDNLNTEAFF
>TRBJ2-7|TRBV4-1
CASSQSGPNRGTASQYF
>TRBJ2-1|TRBV28
CASKTGIHNEQFF
>TRBJ1-5|TRBV12-3/TRBV12-4
CASGDRAYQPQHF
>TRBJ1-5|TRBV7-8
CASTEQGAIGNQPQHF
>TRBJ2-1|TRBV3-1/TRBV3-2
CASSPNPVGAYNEQFF
>TRBJ1-4|TRBV28
CASSPGGAEEKLFF
>TRBJ1-1|TRBV19
CASRRQGRLNTEAFF
>TRBJ1-5|TRBV4-1
CASSHRQGSQPQHF